One sample yielded the 30 T cell receptor beta chains listed below, sequenced in a study of read filtering for tumor transcriptome and immune sequencing. Molecular barcoded adaptors covering alpha/delta and beta/gamma chains were used on approximately 440 ng RNA. TCRdb independently ran MiXCR on the reads; one entry per CDR3 protein. Among 48,000 or so distinct CDR3 sequences, roughly a fifth were seen once, and the ten largest hold roughly 15%. The specimen was a population of CD138-negative cells sorted from bone marrow. The receptors stem from a donor aged 40 or over with multiple myeloma.

As concerns this clonotype: A much larger clone lies one base from this, so it may be a read error. The chain joins TRBV3-1 to TRBJ2-5; TRBD1 might be the D (6 bases). In germline, CDR1 is LGHDT, CDR2 YNNKEL (reference sequence). The CDR3 covers 14 residues. The CDR3 DNA reads as TGTGCCTGCAGCCAAGCGGACAGTGGCGAGACCCAGTACTTC. Translation: CACSQADSGETQYF.

This clonotype was observed many times. CDR3 loop: CASSFQLWVNEQFF. As DNA, the CDR3 is TGTGCCAGCAGTTTTCAGTTATGGGTCAATGAGCAGTTCTTC. V is TRBV2 and J is TRBJ2-1; D gene uncertain. Germline CDR1 is SNHLY and CDR2 is FYNNEI. The V end lost 5 bases, the J end lost 6 bases, and 14 bases lay between the germline ends. The CDR3 extends over 14 amino acids.

This clonotype has a count of ten or more. The chain carries TRBV7-6 and TRBJ2-1, with TRBD1 matching 10 bases. CDR3 length: 16 residues. Germline V gives CDR1 SGHVS, CDR2 FNYEAQ. The ends lost 2 bases at V and 7 bases at J; junction bases unmatched: 8. CDR3 residues: CASSLPPGQGLNEQFF. CDR3 bases: TGTGCCAGCAGCTTACCTCCGGGACAGGGGTTGAATGAGCAGTTCTTC.

Ten or more counts support this clonotype. V gene TRBV12-3 or TRBV12-4 combines with J gene TRBJ2-7, with a weak D call TRBD2 (5 bases). The length of the CDR3 is 13 residues. V lost 6 bases and J 2 bases, leaving 11 bases between the germline ends. The CDR3 region is CASRRPGAYEQYF. Here the CDR3 DNA reads TGTGCCAGCAGACGCCCCGGGGCCTACGAGCAGTACTTC.

The sample holds many counts of this clonotype. This chain links TRBV19 with TRBJ2-6, with unresolved D. The CDR3 extends over 16 amino acids. Germline loops: CDR1 LNHDA, CDR2 SQIVND (reference sequence). V was pared by 2 bases and J by 4 bases, with 12 bases between. The CDR3 DNA follows: TGTGCCAGTAGTATACCCCATGCGTACGGGGCCAACGTCCTGACTTTC. Translated, it gives CASSIPHAYGANVLTF.

Many counts were recorded for this clonotype. This sequence joins TRBV7-9 and TRBJ2-2; D is unresolved. The CDR3 covers 19 residues. The germline V gene has CDR1 SEHNR and CDR2 FQNEAQ (reference sequence). Trimming stripped 10 bases from V and 0 bases from J, with 27 bases between. CDR3 nucleotides: TGTGCCATCCACGTAGAACGGCAGCACCCCCGAACGAACACCGGGGAGCTGTTTTTT. This sequence encodes CAIHVERQHPRTNTGELFF.

This clonotype was seen a handful of times. Since a far larger clone is one base different, this is likely a read error. The chain employs TRBV6-5 and TRBJ2-5; D assignment may be TRBD1 or TRBD2 (6 bases each). This CDR3 has 17 residues. The germline gives CDR1 MNHEY, CDR2 SVGAGI. The DNA of the CDR3 is TGTGCCAGCAGTTACTCGAGGGGGGAAGCGTACCAAGAGACCCAGTGCTTC. This codes for CASSYSRGEAYQETQCF.

Many counts were recorded for this clonotype. This chain connects TRBV13 to TRBJ2-1, with 11 bases identical to TRBD2. The CDR3 spans 17 residues. V gave up 5 bases and J gave up 9 bases; unmatched junction bases: 15. Germline V gene sequence: CDR1 PRHDT, CDR2 FYEKMQ (reference sequence). The CDR3 loop is CASSPRLAGSPEGEQFF. As DNA, the CDR3 is TGTGCCAGCAGCCCGAGACTAGCGGGATCCCCGGAAGGTGAGCAGTTCTTC.

This clonotype occurred many times. V is TRBV20-1 and J is TRBJ2-5; a weak D match, TRBD2 (6 bases). CDR3 length: 14 residues. Trimming stripped 6 bases from V and 5 bases from J, with 19 bases between. Germline V lookup: CDR1 DFQATT, CDR2 SNEGSKA (reference sequence). In DNA, the CDR3 is TGCAGTGCCTCACGCCCGACGGGAGTGGAGACCCAGTACTTC. Residues: CSASRPTGVETQYF.

Regarding this clonotype: This could be a read error, since a much larger clone is one nucleotide away. V is TRBV18 and J is TRBJ2-5, with D perhaps matching TRBD1 (5 bases). In germline, CDR1 is KGHSH, CDR2 LQKENI. The CDR3 has 13 amino acids. DNA for the CDR3: TGTGCCAGCTCTCCTAGGGGTTCAGAGACCCAGGACTTC. Residues: CASSPRGSETQDF.

This clonotype was seen many times. V and J are TRBV29-1 and TRBJ2-7, with D possibly matching TRBD1 (5 bases). The germline gives CDR1 SQVTM, CDR2 ANQGSEA. CDR3 length equals 13 residues. V lost 3 bases and J 7 bases, leaving 16 bases between the germline ends. As DNA, the CDR3 is TGCAGCGTTGAGACAGATCAACTACGGGAGCAGTACTTC. Translation gives CSVETDQLREQYF.

In this sample, this clonotype turned up once. Since a much larger clone is just one base distant, this may be a read error. The chain employs TRBV5-1 and TRBJ1-1; no definite D call. V dropped 4 bases and J dropped 5 bases, with 12 bases sitting between them. Germline V gene sequence: CDR1 SGHRS, CDR2 YFSETQ. The CDR3 runs 13 residues. CDR3 sequence (DNA): TGCGCCAGCAGCCCCCGACCCAAAACTGAAGCTTTCTTT. It encodes CASSPRPKTEAFF.

The chain combines TRBV12-3 or TRBV12-4 with TRBJ1-4; D is unresolved. This CDR3 region has 15 residues. The germline V and J ends were trimmed by 6 bases and 4 bases, with 15 bases remaining between them. The CDR3 loop is CASSRRSRVNEKLFF. The CDR3 bases are TGTGCCAGCAGCCGACGCTCGAGGGTTAATGAAAAACTGTTTTTT.

This clonotype was seen repeatedly, ten times or more. The chain uses TRBV7-3 and TRBJ2-1; 9 nucleotides agree with TRBD2. From germline, CDR1 is SGHTA and CDR2 FQGTGA. V trimming: 3 bases; J trimming: 7 bases; junction bases outside the gene matches: 13. The CDR3 contains 17 residues. The CDR3 reads CASSFSGSSLPPNEQFF. DNA for the CDR3: TGTGCCAGCAGCTTTAGCGGGAGCTCATTGCCCCCTAATGAGCAGTTCTTC.

Ten or more counts support this clonotype. DNA for the CDR3: TGTGCCAGCACCCAAAGGAGCGGGAGTGAGACCCAGTACTTC. Amino acids: CASTQRSGSETQYF. The gene calls are TRBV7-2 and TRBJ2-5, with 8 positions matching TRBD2. The CDR3 loop spans 14 amino acids. Trimming cost V 7 bases and J 5 bases; bases outside gene matches: 9. Germline values: CDR1 SGHTA, CDR2 FQGNSA.

Concerning this clonotype: The junction departs from germline at one end; a sequencing error may be responsible. The J gene is TRBJ2-2, the V gene TRBV5-4, with D perhaps matching TRBD1 or TRBD2 (6 bases each). The CDR3 is 15 residues long. CDR1 is SGHNT, CDR2 YYREEE, per germline (reference sequence). The CDR3 spells CASSLDRENTGGLFF. CDR3 nucleotide sequence: TGTGCCAGCAGCTTGGACAGGGAAAACACCGGGGGGCTGTTTTTT.

Comments on this clonotype: A much larger clone differs by one base, so this may be a read error. The chain uses TRBV20-1 and TRBJ2-7; 14 nucleotides match TRBD2. V shed 6 bases, J shed 3 bases, and the junction held 4 bases outside the gene matches. CDR1 and CDR2 from the germline V gene are DFQATT and SNEGSKA (reference sequence). The CDR3 contains 14 residues. The CDR3 reads CSAMGLAGVYEQYF. As DNA, the CDR3 is TGCAGTGCCATGGGACTAGCGGGAGTCTACGAGCAGTACTTC.

This clonotype was seen ten or more times. V is TRBV10-3 and J is TRBJ1-2; 8 bases agree with TRBD1. The germline V gene has CDR1 ENHRY and CDR2 SYGVKD. V shed 2 bases and J 7 bases; nucleotides not matched to a gene: 9. This CDR3 is built from 15 residues. As DNA, the CDR3 is TGTGCCATCAGTGAGACAGGGGGGCGTGAAAGTGGCTACACCTTC. Residues: CAISETGGRESGYTF.

This clonotype was detected ten times or more. The chain employs TRBV2 and TRBJ2-5; TRBD2 agrees at 10 bases. Germline V CDR1 and CDR2: SNHLY, FYNNEI. The V segment lost 10 bases and the J segment 2 bases; nucleotides outside the gene matches: 7. CDR3 length: 14 residues. The CDR3 spells CATATSGSQETQYF. In DNA, the CDR3 is TGTGCCACCGCGACTAGCGGGTCTCAAGAGACCCAGTACTTC.

This clonotype was counted ten times or more. The chain is built from TRBV12-3 or TRBV12-4 and TRBJ1-2, with D perhaps TRBD1 (5 bases). The CDR3 is 15 amino acids. The V and J ends lost 6 bases and 7 bases respectively, with 21 bases between them. This chain's CDR3 is CASSPNPGLGIGYTF. DNA of the CDR3: TGTGCCAGCAGCCCCAACCCGGGACTAGGAATTGGCTACACCTTC.

A note on this clonotype: It may be a read error: a sequence one base away is much more abundant. The chain has TRBV19 and TRBJ1-5, with D hard to call. The V end lost 5 bases, the J end lost 7 bases, and 15 bases lay between the germline ends. The germline V gene encodes CDR1 LNHDA and CDR2 SQIVND (reference sequence). The CDR3 runs 14 residues. The CDR3 coding sequence is TGTGCCAGTAGTTCACGACGCGGGTCGCAGCCCCAGCATTTT. This translates into CASSSRRGSQPQHF.

This clonotype came up many times. The junction shows a germline mismatch at one end, possibly a read error. V gene TRBV25-1 combines with J gene TRBJ2-7; 8 nucleotides match TRBD1. This CDR3 comprises 13 residues. From germline, CDR1 is MGHDK and CDR2 SYGVNS. The CDR3 protein is CASSGTGPYEQYF. CDR3 sequence (DNA): TGTGCCAGCAGCGGGACAGGTCCGTACGAACAGTACTTC.

This clonotype has at least ten counts. The rearrangement links TRBV7-6 to TRBJ2-7, with 8 positions matching TRBD2. CDR3 size: 14 residues. Germline V gene sequence: CDR1 SGHVS, CDR2 FNYEAQ. Trimming at V came to 5 bases and at J to 0 bases, leaving 3 bases not matched to a gene. This CDR3 is CASSISGSSYEQYF. CDR3 coding DNA: TGTGCCAGCAGCATCAGCGGGAGCTCCTACGAGCAGTACTTC. Using reference TRBV7-6 and TRBJ2-7 for the parts outside the CDR3, the full variable domain is GAGVSQSPRYKVTKRGQDVALRCDPISGHVSLYWYRQALGQGPEFLTYFNYEAQQDKSGLPNDRFSAERPEGSISTLTIQRTEQRDSAMYRCASSISGSSYEQYFGPGTRLTVT.

The rearrangement uses TRBV12-3 or TRBV12-4 and TRBJ2-7; D ambiguous. The CDR3 totals 11 residues. V shed 8 bases and J shed 2 bases, with 7 bases lying between them. CDR3 in DNA: TGTGCCAGCTCCGAAACCTACGAGCAGTACTTC. This codes for CASSETYEQYF.

The sample holds many counts of this clonotype. The gene calls are TRBV29-1 and TRBJ2-1; D is uncertain. The germline V and J ends were trimmed by 8 bases and 4 bases, with 15 bases remaining between them. From germline, CDR1 is SQVTM and CDR2 ANQGSEA. CDR3 length equals 13 residues. The CDR3 coding sequence is TGCAGCCCCCGGCTGGTTGGGTACAATGAGCAGTTCTTC. Translating gives CSPRLVGYNEQFF.

There are many counts of this clonotype. J is TRBJ2-1 and V is TRBV12-3 or TRBV12-4, with TRBD1 matching over 8 bases. The CDR3 extends over 15 amino acids. After removal of 1 base from V and 6 bases from J, the junction contained 5 bases not matched to a gene. The CDR3 region is CASSLGTGYRNEQFF. The CDR3 bases are TGTGCCAGCAGTTTAGGGACAGGGTATCGCAATGAGCAGTTCTTC.

This clonotype has ten or more counts. The chain carries TRBV3-1 and TRBJ1-4, with TRBD1 as a possible D gene (6 bases). The germline V gene encodes CDR1 LGHDT and CDR2 YNNKEL (reference sequence). This CDR3 comprises 13 residues. Trimming stripped 11 bases from V and 0 bases from J, with 10 bases between. Written as DNA, the CDR3 is TGTGCCGCTGCAGGGGCAACTAATGAAAAACTGTTTTTT. Encoded protein: CAAAGATNEKLFF. Drawing the rest from reference TRBV3-1 and TRBJ1-4, the complete variable domain is DTAVSQTPKYLVTQMGNDKSIKCEQNLGHDTMYWYKQDSKKFLKIMFSYNNKELIINETVPNRFSPKSPDKAHLNLHINSLELGDSAVYFCAAAGATNEKLFFGSGTQLSVL.

J is TRBJ2-1 and V is TRBV14, with 12 bases identical to TRBD2. The CDR3 extends over 16 amino acids. The V gene's germline CDR1 is SGHDN and CDR2 FVKESK. V gave up 0 bases and J gave up 12 bases; unmatched junction bases: 9. CDR3 region: CASSQDSLAGGFRQFF. In DNA form, the CDR3 reads TGTGCCAGCAGCCAAGATTCCCTAGCGGGAGGGTTCAGGCAGTTCTTC.

With respect to this clonotype: A read error may be the cause here, since a much bigger clone is one base away. This rearrangement joins TRBV2 to TRBJ2-5; maybe TRBD2 (7 bases). Germline V CDR1 and CDR2: SNHLY, FYNNEI. The length of the CDR3 is 12 residues. The CDR3 bases are TGTGCCAGCAAGAGGGGGAGGGAGACCCAGCACTTC. Its translation is CASKRGRETQHF.

This clonotype was observed at least ten times. The chain joins TRBV5-1 to TRBJ2-7; D remains unclear. Trimming took 7 bases from V and 1 from J, leaving 15 bases between them. The CDR3 spans 14 residues. CDR1 and CDR2 from the germline V gene are SGHRS and YFSETQ. The CDR3 is CASGTQTPSYEQYF. The CDR3 DNA sequence: TGCGCCAGCGGCACCCAAACTCCTTCCTACGAGCAGTACTTC.